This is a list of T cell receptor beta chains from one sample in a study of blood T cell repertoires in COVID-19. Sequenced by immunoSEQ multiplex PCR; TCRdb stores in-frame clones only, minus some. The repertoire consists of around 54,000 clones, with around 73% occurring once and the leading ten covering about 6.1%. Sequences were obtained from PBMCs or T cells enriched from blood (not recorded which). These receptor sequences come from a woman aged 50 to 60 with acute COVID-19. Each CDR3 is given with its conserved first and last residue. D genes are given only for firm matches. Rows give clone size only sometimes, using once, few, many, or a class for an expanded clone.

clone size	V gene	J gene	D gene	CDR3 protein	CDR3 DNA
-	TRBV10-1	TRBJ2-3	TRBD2	CASSDRLAGTDTQYF	TGCGCCAGCAGCGATAGACTAGCGGGGACAGATACGCAGTATTTT
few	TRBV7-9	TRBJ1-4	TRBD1	CASSLLTGAGEKLFF	TGTGCCAGCAGCTTATTGACAGGGGCGGGTGAAAAACTGTTTTTT
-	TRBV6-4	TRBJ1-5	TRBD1	CASREGQGDQPQHF	TGTGCCAGCAGGGAGGGACAGGGTGATCAGCCCCAGCATTTT
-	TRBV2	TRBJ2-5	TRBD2	CASSRATSGETQYF	TGTGCCAGCAGTCGCGCGACTAGCGGGGAGACCCAGTACTTC
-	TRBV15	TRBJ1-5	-	CATSPRHGGEPQHF	TGTGCCACCAGCCCACGACACGGAGGAGAGCCCCAGCATTTT
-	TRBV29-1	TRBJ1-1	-	CSVEDPRARQELFSGNAFF	TGCAGCGTTGAAGATCCAAGGGCGAGACAGGAGTTGTTTTCGGGGAACGCTTTCTTT
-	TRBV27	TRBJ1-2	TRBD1	CASRTRDREYYGYTF	TGTGCCAGCAGGACCCGGGACAGGGAGTACTATGGCTACACCTTC
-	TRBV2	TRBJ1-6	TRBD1	CASSEALLTGGRSPLHF	TGTGCCAGCAGTGAAGCGCTTCTGACAGGGGGGAGATCACCCCTCCACTTT
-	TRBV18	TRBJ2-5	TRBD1	CASSPPGQGETQYF	TGTGCCAGCTCACCACCGGGACAGGGGGAGACCCAGTACTTC
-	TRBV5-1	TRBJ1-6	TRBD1	CASSWGQGGTSDNSPLHF	TGCGCCAGCAGCTGGGGACAGGGAGGTACGTCGGATAATTCACCCCTCCACTTT
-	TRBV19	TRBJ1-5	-	CATVDSYGNQPQHF	TGTGCCACAGTCGACAGTTATGGGAATCAGCCCCAGCATTTT
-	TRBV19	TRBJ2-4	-	CASSIEPDTIAKNIQYF	TGTGCCAGTAGTATAGAGCCGGACACTATAGCCAAAAACATTCAGTACTTC
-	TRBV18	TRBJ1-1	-	CASSGGSTEAFF	TGTGCCAGCTCCGGTGGGAGCACTGAAGCTTTCTTT
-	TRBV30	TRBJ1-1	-	CACVPSDRNTEAFF	TGTGCCTGTGTGCCGTCGGACAGGAACACTGAAGCTTTCTTT
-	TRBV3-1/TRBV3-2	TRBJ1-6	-	CASSQDPGGSPLHF	TGTGCCAGCAGCCAAGATCCAGGAGGTTCACCCCTCCACTTT
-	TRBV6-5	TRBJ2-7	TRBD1	CASSYGWGQNSYEQYF	TGTGCCAGCAGTTACGGGTGGGGACAGAACTCCTACGAGCAGTACTTC
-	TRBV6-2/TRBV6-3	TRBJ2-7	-	CASSYAVQGHSYEQYF	TGTGCCAGCAGTTATGCCGTCCAGGGCCACTCCTACGAGCAGTACTTC
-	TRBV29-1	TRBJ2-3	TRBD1	CSVEKRTRDRSTDTQYF	TGCAGCGTTGAGAAGAGAACCCGGGACAGGAGCACAGATACGCAGTATTTT
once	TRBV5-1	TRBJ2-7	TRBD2	CASSLAGGSYEQYF	TGCGCCAGCAGCTTAGCGGGGGGTAGCTACGAGCAGTACTTC
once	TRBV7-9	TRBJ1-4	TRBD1	CASSSQGAPNEKLFF	TGTGCCAGCAGCTCACAGGGGGCTCCTAATGAAAAACTGTTTTTT
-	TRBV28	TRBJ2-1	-	CASTPPRGKQFF	TGTGCCAGCACTCCTCCCCGGGGAAAGCAGTTCTTC
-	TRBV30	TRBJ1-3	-	CAWASLGSSGNTIYF	TGTGCCTGGGCCTCTTTGGGGAGCTCTGGAAACACCATATATTTT
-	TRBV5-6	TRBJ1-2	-	CASSPRMGGKEEGYTF	TGTGCCAGCAGCCCCCGGATGGGGGGAAAGGAGGAAGGCTACACCTTC
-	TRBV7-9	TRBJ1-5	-	CASSSSNNQPQHF	TGTGCCAGCAGCAGCTCGAATAATCAGCCCCAGCATTTT
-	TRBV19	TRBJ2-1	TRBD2	CASSRGEGRAYNEQFF	TGTGCCAGTTCCCGGGGGGAGGGTAGGGCCTACAATGAGCAGTTCTTC
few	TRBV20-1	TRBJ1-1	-	CRTTRSAEAFF	TGCAGGACAACCAGGTCCGCTGAAGCTTTCTTT
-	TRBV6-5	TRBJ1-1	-	CASSLMRDTEAFF	TGTGCCAGCAGCCTCATGAGGGACACTGAAGCTTTCTTT
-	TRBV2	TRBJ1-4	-	CASSEGLQNEKLFF	TGTGCCAGCAGTGAGGGACTACAAAATGAAAAACTGTTTTTT
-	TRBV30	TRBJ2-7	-	CAWSVQAGRDKYF	TGTGCCTGGAGTGTACAGGCTGGCAGGGATAAGTACTTC
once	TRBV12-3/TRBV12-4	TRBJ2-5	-	CASSIRGQETQYF	TGTGCCAGCAGCATCCGGGGCCAAGAGACCCAGTACTTC
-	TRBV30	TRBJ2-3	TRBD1	CAWYRGINTDTQYF	TGTGCCTGGTACAGGGGGATAAACACAGATACGCAGTATTTT
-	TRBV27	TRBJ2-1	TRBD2	CASSLRLAGGPSYNEQFF	TGTGCCAGCAGTTTGCGTCTAGCGGGGGGACCCTCCTACAATGAGCAGTTCTTC
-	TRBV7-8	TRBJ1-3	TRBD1	CASSLVTGGYTIYF	TGTGCCAGCAGCTTAGTAACAGGGGGTTACACCATATATTTT
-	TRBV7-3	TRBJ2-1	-	CASSSRGEGDEQFF	TGTGCCAGCAGCTCCAGGGGAGAGGGGGATGAGCAGTTCTTC
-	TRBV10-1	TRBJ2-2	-	CASSEFRGTGELFF	TGCGCCAGCAGTGAGTTTCGGGGGACCGGGGAGCTGTTTTTT
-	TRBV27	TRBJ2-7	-	CAIRAPGSHEQYF	TGTGCCATCCGGGCCCCCGGGAGCCACGAGCAGTACTTC
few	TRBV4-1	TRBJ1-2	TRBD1	CASSQEGRTGVPYGYTF	TGCGCCAGCAGCCAAGAGGGTCGGACAGGGGTCCCCTATGGCTACACCTTC
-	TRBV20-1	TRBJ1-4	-	CSAAINEKLFF	TGCAGTGCAGCGATAAATGAAAAACTGTTTTTT
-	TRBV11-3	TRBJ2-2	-	CASSLSGSGELFF	TGTGCCAGCAGCTTGTCGGGATCCGGGGAGCTGTTTTTT
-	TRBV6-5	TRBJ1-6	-	CASSYSFRELALHF	TGTGCCAGCAGTTACTCCTTTAGGGAGTTGGCCCTCCACTTT
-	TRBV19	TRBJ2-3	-	CASSAWTESDTQYF	TGTGCCAGTAGTGCCTGGACTGAGTCAGATACGCAGTATTTT